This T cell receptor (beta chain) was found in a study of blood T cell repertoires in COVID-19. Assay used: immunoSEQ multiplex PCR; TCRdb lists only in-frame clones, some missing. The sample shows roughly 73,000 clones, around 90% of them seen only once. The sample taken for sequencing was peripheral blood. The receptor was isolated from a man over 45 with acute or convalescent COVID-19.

The CDR3 DNA is TGTGCCAGCACCCTCGCGGGACGGAACACTGAAGCTTTCTTT. Translating gives CASTLAGRNTEAFF. The rearrangement links TRBV28 to TRBJ1-1, with TRBD1 as a possible D gene (5 bases). Trimming removed 7 bases from V and 1 base from J, with 13 bases in between. This CDR3 is built from 14 residues. Germline V lookup: CDR1 MDHEN, CDR2 SYDVKM.